This is a list of T cell receptor beta chains from one sample in a study of T cells after yellow fever vaccination. TCRdb redid the calling of the 5' RACE reads with MiXCR, one entry per CDR3 protein. This sample has hundreds of thousands of distinct CDR3 sequences; roughly an eighth occur once, and the top ten carry 15%. The sample was PBMCs, taken on the day of the yellow fever booster vaccination. All receptors come from a man under 40 who received the YFV17D yellow fever vaccine. Each CDR3 is given with its conserved first and last residue. The D gene is left open where the match is weak. The listing skips clone size in some rows; elsewhere it reads once, few, many or a size class.

j_call d_call clone_size v_call cdr3_nt cdr3_aa
TRBJ2-1 NA NA TRBV3-1 TGTGCCAGCAGCCAAGAGCTCCATGGGGCTCGCGGGAATTTCTTC CASSQELHGARGNFF
TRBJ1-1 NA few TRBV5-1 TGCGCCAGCAGCCGGGTTGGGGTCAAGAACACTGAAGCTTTCTTT CASSRVGVKNTEAFF
TRBJ2-7 NA few TRBV20-1 TGCAGTGCTAAGTGGGCGGAGGGGGCCACCTACGAGCAGTACTTC CSAKWAEGATYEQYF
TRBJ2-5 NA NA TRBV24-1 TGTGCCACCAGTGATGCGGGACAGCTCCAAGAGACCCAGTACTTC CATSDAGQLQETQYF
TRBJ2-3 NA few TRBV5-1 TGCGCCAGCAGCTTGGGAAATTCGTTAGGTGCAGATACGCAGTATTTT CASSLGNSLGADTQYF
TRBJ2-7 NA many TRBV6-1 TGTGCCAGCAGGATTGAGAGGGTAAACTCCTACGAGCAGTACTTC CASRIERVNSYEQYF
TRBJ1-1 NA few TRBV7-9 TGTGCCAGCAGAAGTATTCTAGGGATCCCCTTGAACACTGAAGCTTTCTTT CASRSILGIPLNTEAFF
TRBJ2-4 NA NA TRBV29-1 TGCAGCGTCGAGGATTTAGCCAAAAACATTCAGTACTTC CSVEDLAKNIQYF
TRBJ2-1 NA NA TRBV20-1 TGCAGTGCTCCCCCGAGGGCCGAGAACAATGAGCAGTTCTTC CSAPPRAENNEQFF
TRBJ2-3 TRBD2 few TRBV7-8 TGTGCCAGCAGCTTAGTCGGACTAGCGATGACCTTTGCAGATACGCAGTATTTT CASSLVGLAMTFADTQYF
TRBJ2-7 NA NA TRBV3-1 TGTGCCAGCAGCGGAGCCGACAGGCACTGCTACGAGCAGTACTTC CASSGADRHCYEQYF
TRBJ2-1 NA few TRBV11-2 TGTGCCAGCAAACCGGGACCCAGTTCCAATGAGCAGTTCTTC CASKPGPSSNEQFF
TRBJ2-7 NA NA TRBV29-1 TGCAGCGGGATCCACTACTCTACCTACGAGCAGTACTTC CSGIHYSTYEQYF
TRBJ2-7 TRBD2 NA TRBV3-1 TGTGCCAGCAGCCCCCTCCCGCGGGAGTACCCGTACGAGCAGTACTTC CASSPLPREYPYEQYF
TRBJ1-1 NA few TRBV6-5 TGTGCCAGCAGTTACTCCCAGACCCGGCCGGGGACTGAAGCTTTCTTT CASSYSQTRPGTEAFF
TRBJ1-5 NA few TRBV6-5 TGTGCCAGCAGTTACAAGGGCGACAATCAGCCCCAGCATTTT CASSYKGDNQPQHF
TRBJ1-1 TRBD1 NA TRBV3-1 TGTGCCAGCAGCCAGACAGGGATGAACACTGAAGCTTTCTTT CASSQTGMNTEAFF
TRBJ2-7 TRBD2 NA TRBV9 TGTGCCAGCAGCGTAGCTAGCGGGGGCCCCTACGAGCAGTACTTC CASSVASGGPYEQYF
TRBJ2-1 NA few TRBV2 TGTGCCAGCAGTGAACAAAGCGACCTAGAGCAGTTCTTC CASSEQSDLEQFF
TRBJ1-1 NA NA TRBV5-1 TGCGCCAGCAGCTTGGCCCGTGGGAAGTGGAACACTGAAGCTTTCTTT CASSLARGKWNTEAFF
TRBJ2-7 TRBD2 NA TRBV5-1 TGCGCCAGCGCTGCGACTAGCGGGTCCTCCTACGAGCAGTACTTC CASAATSGSSYEQYF
TRBJ2-1 TRBD2 NA TRBV6-2/TRBV6-3 TGTGCCAGCAGTACCCGCCTAGCGGGATTTGTCAATGAGCAGTTCTTC CASSTRLAGFVNEQFF
TRBJ1-2 NA NA TRBV29-1 TGCAGCGTTGTCGTTGGATGGGGCTACACCTTC CSVVVGWGYTF
TRBJ2-5 NA few TRBV18 TGTGCCAGCTCACCACAGCAGGCTGAGACCCAGTACTTC CASSPQQAETQYF
TRBJ2-1 NA NA TRBV20-1 TGCAGTGCTAGAGATCCCCGGGAAAACAATGAGCAGTTCTTC CSARDPRENNEQFF
TRBJ2-1 NA NA TRBV7-2 TGTGCCAGCAGCATGACAGTTTCCTCCTACAATGAGCAGTTCTTC CASSMTVSSYNEQFF
TRBJ2-7 NA few TRBV20-1 TGCAGTGCTGCGCAGGGAGATGACGAGCAGTACTTC CSAAQGDDEQYF
TRBJ2-7 NA NA TRBV29-1 TGCAGCGTAAGGGGTTCATACTACGAGCAGTACTTC CSVRGSYYEQYF
TRBJ1-4 NA few TRBV4-3 TGCGCCAGCAGCCAAGGCGGGGCAGATGAAAAACTGTTTTTT CASSQGGADEKLFF
TRBJ2-1 TRBD2 few TRBV20-1 TGCAGTGCTGGCGGGAGGGCTGAGCAGTTCTTC CSAGGRAEQFF
TRBJ2-3 TRBD2 few TRBV20-1 TGCAGTGCTAGAGGAGTGAGCGGGGGCACAGATACGCAGTATTTT CSARGVSGGTDTQYF
TRBJ1-1 NA few TRBV5-1 TGCGCCAGCAAAACCGACTTTGCTGAAGCTTTCTTT CASKTDFAEAFF
TRBJ1-5 TRBD1 NA TRBV2 TGTGCCAGCAGTGCGGACAGGGTCTTTCAGCCCCAGCATTTT CASSADRVFQPQHF
TRBJ1-5 TRBD1 NA TRBV20-1 TGCAGTGCCGTTCTAGGAGGGGGCTCTCAGCCCCAGCATTTT CSAVLGGGSQPQHF
TRBJ2-7 NA few TRBV5-1 TGCGCCAGCAGCTTGGATTCTTCCAACTACGAGCAGTACTTC CASSLDSSNYEQYF
TRBJ2-1 NA NA TRBV5-1 TGCGCCAGCCGCCAATATGAGCAGTTCTTC CASRQYEQFF
TRBJ2-4 TRBD2 NA TRBV7-4 TGTGCCAGCAGCTTCGATAGCGGGAGGGCGGTAGCCAAAAACATTCAGTACTTC CASSFDSGRAVAKNIQYF
TRBJ1-2 NA few TRBV4-3 TGCGCCAGCAGCCAAGATGCCCTTAGGCCTGGCTACACCTTC CASSQDALRPGYTF
TRBJ2-4 NA NA TRBV12-3/TRBV12-4 TGTGCCAGCAGTTACAGCCCAAACATTCAGTACTTC CASSYSPNIQYF
TRBJ2-3 TRBD2 NA TRBV28 TGTGCCAGCAGCCCCCCACGATGGACTAGCGGGAAAGGAGATACGCAGTATTTT CASSPPRWTSGKGDTQYF
TRBJ2-3 NA NA TRBV11-3 TGTGCCAGCAGCTTAGATCTGAGAAATACGCAGTATTTT CASSLDLRNTQYF
TRBJ2-2 NA NA TRBV5-1 TGCGCCAGCCGGCTCCAGGGCACCACCGGGGAGCTGTTTTTT CASRLQGTTGELFF
TRBJ2-3 TRBD2 NA TRBV12-3/TRBV12-4 TGTGCCAGCAGGCAGGGACTAGCGGGAGGTATCACAGATACGCAGTATTTT CASRQGLAGGITDTQYF
TRBJ1-6 NA NA TRBV6-1 TGTGCCAGCAGCCCGAGGGTTGAAGGCTCACCCCTCCACTTT CASSPRVEGSPLHF
TRBJ2-2 NA few TRBV9 TGTGCCAGCAGCGTTAGGGGGGGGGACACCGGGGAGCTGTTTTTT CASSVRGGDTGELFF
TRBJ2-1 NA few TRBV3-1 TGTGCCAGCAGCCAAGTCACCCCGAATCAGGAGCAGTTCTTC CASSQVTPNQEQFF
TRBJ2-4 NA many TRBV19 TGTGCGTCCTCAGGCCCAGACAAAAACATTCAGTACTTC CASSGPDKNIQYF
TRBJ2-5 NA NA TRBV14 TGTGCCAGCAGCCAAGGGAAAGGGAGGTACCAAGAGACCCAGTACTTC CASSQGKGRYQETQYF
TRBJ2-1 NA NA TRBV20-1 TGCAGTGCTAGTTCGTGGCGGGGCAGGGAGAAGAATGAGCAGTTCTTC CSASSWRGREKNEQFF
TRBJ2-1 NA NA TRBV6-5 TGTGCCAGCAGTGGACTGTTATACAATGAGCAGTTCTTC CASSGLLYNEQFF
TRBJ2-1 TRBD1 NA TRBV12-3/TRBV12-4 TGTGCCAGTCAGGACAGGGGACGTCACAATGAGCAGTTCTTC CASQDRGRHNEQFF
TRBJ2-1 NA NA TRBV5-1 TGCGCCAGCAGCTTAGATGGACATGTCTACAATGAGCAGTTCTTC CASSLDGHVYNEQFF
TRBJ2-1 TRBD2 NA TRBV12-3/TRBV12-4 TGTGCCAGCCGGCTAGCGGGAGTCGCTGAGCAGTTCTTC CASRLAGVAEQFF
TRBJ1-1 NA NA TRBV12-5 TGTGCTAGTGGTTTGAGGGGGAACACTGAAGCTTTCTTT CASGLRGNTEAFF
TRBJ2-7 NA NA TRBV28 TGTGCCAGCAGCCAACCGGGCCCTCTCTACGAGCAGTACTTC CASSQPGPLYEQYF
TRBJ1-6 NA few TRBV7-2 TGTGCCAGCAGTCCCGGGGGGCTGACACCCCTCCACTTT CASSPGGLTPLHF
TRBJ2-7 NA many TRBV20-1 TGCAGTGCTGTAGGGGGTCCGCCAGACGGGGGGCAGTACTTC CSAVGGPPDGGQYF
TRBJ2-1 NA few TRBV7-9 TGTGCCAGCAGCTCCGGGGGGACAGCCAACAATGAGCAGTTCTTC CASSSGGTANNEQFF
TRBJ1-2 NA many TRBV7-9 TGTGCCAGCAGCTCCCAACTTTTGGGCTATGGCTACACCTTC CASSSQLLGYGYTF